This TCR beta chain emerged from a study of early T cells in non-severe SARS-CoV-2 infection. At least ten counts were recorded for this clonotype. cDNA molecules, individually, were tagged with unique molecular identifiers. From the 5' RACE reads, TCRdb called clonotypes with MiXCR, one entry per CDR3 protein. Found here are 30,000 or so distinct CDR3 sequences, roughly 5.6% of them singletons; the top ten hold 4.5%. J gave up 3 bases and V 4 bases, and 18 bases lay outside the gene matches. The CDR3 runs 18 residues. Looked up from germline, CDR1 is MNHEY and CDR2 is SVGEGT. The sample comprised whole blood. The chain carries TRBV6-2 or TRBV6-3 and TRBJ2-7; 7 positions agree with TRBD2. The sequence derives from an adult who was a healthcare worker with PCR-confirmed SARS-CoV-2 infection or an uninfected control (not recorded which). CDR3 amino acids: CASSFLPPTSTNLYEQYF. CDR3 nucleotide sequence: TGTGCCAGCAGTTTTCTACCCCCGACTAGCACTAACCTCTACGAGCAGTACTTC.